One sample yielded the 30 T cell receptor beta chains listed below, sequenced in a study of blood T cell repertoires in COVID-19. TCRdb keeps only in-frame clones here, not all; method: immunoSEQ multiplex PCR. The data hold about 59,000 clones, with 90% observed a single time. The sample comprised peripheral blood. These receptor sequences come from a man at least 80 years old with acute or convalescent COVID-19.

The chain carries TRBV28 and TRBJ1-2; a possible D gene is TRBD1 (6 bases). The CDR3 is 13 amino acids. Trimming shortened V by 6 bases and J by 6 bases, and 14 bases separated the two germline ends. Germline V lookup: CDR1 MDHEN, CDR2 SYDVKM. The CDR3 DNA is TGTGCCAGCAGCCTCACAGGGCTAGATGGCTACACCTTC. Residues: CASSLTGLDGYTF.

The rearrangement uses TRBV27 and TRBJ1-6; D gene uncertain. V lost 0 bases to trimming and J lost 7 bases, with 16 bases between them. This CDR3 spans 17 amino acids. CDR1 MNHEY and CDR2 SMNVEV come from the germline V gene (reference sequence). CDR3 loop: CASSLSNIGVANSPLHF. The CDR3 nucleotides read TGTGCCAGCAGTTTATCGAACATTGGAGTAGCAAATTCACCCCTCCACTTT.

The rearrangement joins TRBV3-1 (or the pseudogene TRBV3-2) to TRBJ2-3; 14 nucleotides line up with TRBD2. The germline V gene has CDR1 LGHDT and CDR2 YNNKEL (reference sequence). Trimming removed 3 bases from V and 4 bases from J; junction bases left unmatched: 6. The CDR3 consists of 17 residues. Here the CDR3 reads CASSQTTGLAGADTQYF. DNA of the CDR3: TGTGCCAGCAGCCAGACGACGGGACTAGCGGGGGCAGATACGCAGTATTTT.

The rearrangement links TRBV6-5 to TRBJ1-5; D is unclear. CDR3 length: 13 amino acids. Looked up from germline, CDR1 is MNHEY and CDR2 is SVGAGI. V was pared by 2 bases and J by 5 bases, with 7 bases between. DNA of the CDR3: TGTGCCAGCAGTTACGGGCGGGATCAGCCCCAGCATTTT. This translates into CASSYGRDQPQHF.

The sample holds one count of this clone. The chain carries TRBV6-2 or TRBV6-3 and TRBJ2-7; 8 bases are a match to TRBD2. With V trimmed by 5 bases and J by 2 bases, 11 bases remained unmatched. The CDR3 length is 16 residues. Germline assignment: CDR1 MNHEY and CDR2 SVGEGT. The CDR3 loop is CASSRLSSGGPYEQYF. The CDR3 nucleotides are TGTGCCAGCAGTCGTCTCTCAAGCGGGGGTCCCTACGAGCAGTACTTC.

The CDR3 DNA reads TGTGCCACCCGACTAGCGGGGGGCCCAGATACGCAGTATTTT. This sequence encodes CATRLAGGPDTQYF. The chain recombines TRBV2 with TRBJ2-3; 13 bases map to TRBD2. Germline CDR1 SNHLY, CDR2 FYNNEI. This CDR3 contains 14 residues. J lost 4 bases, V lost 10 bases, and 5 bases had no gene match.

The chain carries TRBV5-4 and TRBJ1-2; D gene uncertain. CDR1 is SGHNT and CDR2 is YYREEE in the germline V gene (reference sequence). Trimming shortened V by 5 bases and J by 2 bases, and 10 bases separated the two germline ends. This CDR3 is 13 amino acids long. CDR3 nucleotides: TGTGCCAGCAGGGCGGAAAAGAACTATGGCTACACCTTC. This encodes CASRAEKNYGYTF.

The rearrangement joins TRBV5-4 to TRBJ1-1; D is uncertain. The CDR3 covers 15 residues. Trimming took 1 base from V and 4 from J, leaving 14 bases between them. Germline V CDR1 and CDR2: SGHNT, YYREEE (reference sequence). The CDR3 here is CASSLPTGEGTEAFF. In DNA, the CDR3 is TGTGCCAGCAGCTTGCCTACGGGAGAGGGCACTGAAGCTTTCTTT.

V and J are TRBV7-9 and TRBJ1-6; TRBD1 aligns across 7 bases. J gave up 11 bases and V 4 bases, and 5 bases lay outside the gene matches. This CDR3 has 13 amino acids. The germline CDR1 and CDR2 sequences are SEHNR and FQNEAQ (reference sequence). The CDR3 nucleotides are TGTGCCAGCAGCTCGACAGGGATCGCACCCCTCCACTTT. It encodes CASSSTGIAPLHF.

The V gene is TRBV30, the J gene TRBJ2-7; D not resolved. Trimming took 0 bases from V and 5 from J, leaving 11 bases between them. Germline lookup yields CDR1 GTSNPN and CDR2 SVGIG (reference sequence). This CDR3 has 13 residues. The CDR3 is CAWSVGLEHEQYF. Written as DNA, the CDR3 is TGTGCCTGGAGTGTCGGATTGGAGCACGAGCAGTACTTC. The full variable domain, rest sourced from reference TRBV30 and TRBJ2-7, is SQTIHQWPATLVQPVGSPLSLECTVEGTSNPNLYWYRQAAGRGLQLLFYSVGIGQISSEVPQNLSASRPQDRQFILSSKKLLLSDSGFYLCAWSVGLEHEQYFGPGTRLTVT.

The chain links TRBV5-6 to TRBJ1-2, with 7 bases matching TRBD1. The V gene end was trimmed by 4 bases and the J gene end by 9 bases; junction bases not matched to a gene: 12. Germline V gene sequence: CDR1 SGHDT, CDR2 YYEEEE. This CDR3 region has 14 residues. The CDR3 nucleotides read TGTGCCAGCAGCAAGGGACAGCCCCCCGTTAGCTACACCTTC. Translating it yields CASSKGQPPVSYTF.

This chain uses TRBV5-4 with TRBJ1-2, with TRBD1 matching 9 bases. Trimming at V came to 4 bases and at J to 4 bases, leaving 8 bases not matched to a gene. The CDR3 is 15 amino acids. Germline V gene sequence: CDR1 SGHNT, CDR2 YYREEE (reference sequence). This CDR3 reads CASSRTGQGGYGYTF. DNA for the CDR3: TGTGCCAGCAGCAGAACGGGACAGGGTGGCTATGGCTACACCTTC.

V usage is TRBV5-1 and J usage is TRBJ2-7; TRBD2 is a possible D gene (5 bases). V gave up 6 bases and J gave up 2 bases, with 6 bases separating them. Looked up from germline, CDR1 is SGHRS and CDR2 is YFSETQ. The CDR3 extends over 11 amino acids. The CDR3 spells CASMGAYEQYF. In nucleotides, the CDR3 is TGCGCCAGCATGGGAGCCTACGAGCAGTACTTC. Variable domain in full (rest from reference TRBV5-1 and TRBJ2-7): KAGVTQTPRYLIKTRGQQVTLSCSPISGHRSVSWYQQTPGQGLQFLFEYFSETQRNKGNFPGRFSGRQFSNSRSEMNVSTLELGDSALYLCASMGAYEQYFGPGTRLTVT.

In regard to this clone: The sample holds other DNA sequences that translate to the same CDR3. The rearrangement uses TRBV18 and TRBJ2-7; no clear D gene. The CDR3 has 12 residues. Trimming took off 2 bases at V and 4 bases at J, with 6 bases between the two ends. The germline V gene encodes CDR1 KGHSH and CDR2 LQKENI. The CDR3 coding sequence is TGTGCCAGCTCACCAGGGCAGTACGAGCAGTACTTC. Its translation: CASSPGQYEQYF.

This chain joins TRBV24-1 and TRBJ1-5; 7 bases line up with TRBD1. V gave up 4 bases and J gave up 6 bases; unmatched junction bases: 8. The CDR3 covers 15 residues. Looked up from germline, CDR1 is KGHDR and CDR2 is SFDVKD. CDR3 nucleotides: TGTGCCACCAGTGACCCGAGGGGGCAAGGTCAGCCCCAGCATTTT. Translated, it gives CATSDPRGQGQPQHF.

The genes are TRBV24-1 and TRBJ2-3; 8 positions match TRBD1. The V gene's germline CDR1 is KGHDR and CDR2 SFDVKD. V was pared by 9 bases and J by 7 bases, with 11 bases of the junction left unmatched. CDR3 length equals 14 residues. In DNA form, the CDR3 reads TGTGCCACCTTTTCTGGGACAGGCAGCCATACGCAGTATTTT. As protein: CATFSGTGSHTQYF.

The chain uses TRBV2 and TRBJ1-3; 8 nucleotides match TRBD1. The ends lost 3 bases at V and 0 bases at J; junction bases unmatched: 10. Germline V CDR1 and CDR2: SNHLY, FYNNEI. The CDR3 is 18 amino acids. The CDR3 protein is CASSDQGQGHRSGNTIYF. The CDR3 nucleotides are TGTGCCAGCAGTGATCAAGGACAGGGACATCGCTCTGGAAACACCATATATTTT.

This clone was recorded only once. This sequence joins TRBV30 and TRBJ2-5; no clear D gene. V lost 3 bases, J lost 2 bases, and 7 bases lay in between. The length of the CDR3 is 12 residues. In germline, CDR1 is GTSNPN, CDR2 SVGIG (reference sequence). CDR3 DNA sequence: TGTGCCTGGAGAGACTCTCAAGAGACCCAGTACTTC. It specifies CAWRDSQETQYF.

V gene TRBV12-5 combines with J gene TRBJ1-1; D call uncertain. V was pared by 3 bases and J by 4 bases, with 9 bases between. The CDR3 is 13 residues long. Germline assignment: CDR1 LGHNT and CDR2 FRNRAP. Here the CDR3 reads CASGLEVRTEAFF. The CDR3, as DNA: TGTGCTAGTGGTTTAGAGGTACGCACTGAAGCTTTCTTT.

This clone was counted only a few times. CDR3 nucleotide sequence: TGTGCCAGCAGCTTAGCTTTGGGGACAGGGGATCAGCCCCAGCATTTT. Residues: CASSLALGTGDQPQHF. The rearrangement links TRBV7-9 to TRBJ1-5; 10 bases fit TRBD1. Germline lookup yields CDR1 SEHNR and CDR2 FQNEAQ (reference sequence). The CDR3 is 16 amino acids. The ends lost 0 bases at V and 5 bases at J; junction bases unmatched: 4.

The rearrangement uses TRBV5-4 and TRBJ1-2; D is perhaps TRBD1 (6 bases). CDR3 length: 15 amino acids. CDR1 is SGHNT, CDR2 YYREEE, per germline (reference sequence). V shed 3 bases and J shed 4 bases, with 16 bases lying between them. CDR3 residues: CASSSGGQGTYGYTF. CDR3 nucleotides: TGTGCCAGCAGCTCGGGGGGGCAGGGAACCTATGGCTACACCTTC.

The chain links TRBV5-1 to TRBJ2-2, with D possibly TRBD2 on 7 matching bases. This CDR3 comprises 16 residues. Germline CDR1 reads SGHRS; CDR2 reads YFSETQ. The V end lost 0 bases, the J end lost 4 bases, and 13 bases lay between the germline ends. The DNA for the CDR3 is TGCGCCAGCAGCTTGGGTGCGGGGGCCTCCACCGGGGAGCTGTTTTTT. Translating it yields CASSLGAGASTGELFF.

This chain connects TRBV19 to TRBJ1-2; the match to TRBD1 covers 10 bases. Germline V gene lookup returns CDR1 LNHDA and CDR2 SQIVND (reference sequence). J gave up 7 bases and V 1 base, and 6 bases lay outside the gene matches. CDR3 length equals 15 residues. CDR3 sequence reads: CASSIAAGTGAGYTF. The CDR3 DNA sequence: TGTGCCAGTAGTATAGCAGCCGGGACAGGGGCTGGCTACACCTTC.

The CDR3 bases are TGTGCCAGCACCGCGGGTTTGGATAATTCACCCCTCCACTTT. Translation gives CASTAGLDNSPLHF. This sequence joins TRBV9 and TRBJ1-6; no reliable D call. The CDR3 has 14 amino acids. V was pared by 6 bases and J by 5 bases, with 12 bases between. Germline CDR1 SGDLS, CDR2 YYNGEE.

The chain recombines TRBV6-5 with TRBJ2-7; D uncertain. The CDR3 is made up of 11 amino acids. Trimming took off 8 bases at V and 2 bases at J, with 7 bases between the two ends. Germline V gives CDR1 MNHEY, CDR2 SVGAGI. Here the CDR3 reads CASRGTYEQYF. CDR3 nucleotides: TGTGCCAGCCGCGGTACCTACGAGCAGTACTTC.

This clone was observed once. V gene TRBV7-2 combines with J gene TRBJ2-3; D is unclear. Germline V lookup: CDR1 SGHTA, CDR2 FQGNSA. V lost 1 base to trimming and J lost 6 bases, with 11 bases between them. The CDR3 totals 14 residues. CDR3 in amino acids: CASSLGPPQDTQYF. CDR3 sequence (DNA): TGTGCCAGCAGCTTAGGGCCGCCCCAGGATACGCAGTATTTT.

This clone was picked up one time. The J gene is TRBJ2-2, the V gene TRBV5-1; 7 positions agree with TRBD2. Unmatched junction bases numbered 4, after V lost 4 bases and J lost 7 bases. From germline, CDR1 is SGHRS and CDR2 YFSETQ. CDR3 length: 13 residues. The CDR3 nucleotides read TGCGCCAGCAGCCCCGGACTAGACGGGGAGCTGTTTTTT. Amino acids: CASSPGLDGELFF.

The chain uses TRBV11-3 and TRBJ2-3, with a weak D call TRBD2 (5 bases). The germline V gene has CDR1 SGHNT and CDR2 YENEEA. This CDR3 has 15 amino acids. Trimming removed 5 bases at V and 4 bases at J, with 16 bases between. The CDR3 nucleotides are TGTGCCAGCAGCCGAGGGTCTCGCGGGCCAGATACGCAGTATTTT. Protein sequence: CASSRGSRGPDTQYF.

V is TRBV7-2 and J is TRBJ2-7; a possible D gene is TRBD2 (5 bases). CDR3 length: 13 amino acids. CDR1 SGHTA and CDR2 FQGNSA come from the germline V gene. V shed 4 bases and J shed 2 bases, with 9 bases lying between them. CDR3 in DNA: TGTGCCAGCAGCTCCCCCGGGGCCTACGAGCAGTACTTC. Translated: CASSSPGAYEQYF.

CDR3 DNA: TGTGCCAGTAGCCGGACAGGGGAAACCGGGGAGCTGTTTTTT. Its translation is CASSRTGETGELFF. V gene TRBV19 combines with J gene TRBJ2-2, with TRBD1 identical over 9 bases. CDR1 is LNHDA and CDR2 is SQIVND in the germline V gene (reference sequence). The CDR3 totals 14 residues. The trim removed 6 bases at V and 5 bases at J, leaving 4 bases unmatched.